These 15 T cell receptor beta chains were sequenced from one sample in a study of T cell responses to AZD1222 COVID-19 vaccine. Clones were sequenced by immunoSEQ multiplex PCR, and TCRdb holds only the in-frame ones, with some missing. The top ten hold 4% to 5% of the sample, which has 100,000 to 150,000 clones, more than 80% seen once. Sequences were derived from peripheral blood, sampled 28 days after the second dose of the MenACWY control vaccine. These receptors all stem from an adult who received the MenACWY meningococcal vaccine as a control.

CDR3 bases: TGTGCCACCAGCAGAGGATCTAGCGGGAACACCGGGGAGCTGTTTTTT. Amino acid sequence: CATSRGSSGNTGELFF. The V call is TRBV15, the J call TRBJ2-2; 7 positions agree with TRBD2. This CDR3 contains 16 residues. Germline V gene lookup returns CDR1 LNHNV and CDR2 YYDKDF (reference sequence). Trimming took 1 base from V and 1 from J; bases not matched to a gene: 3.

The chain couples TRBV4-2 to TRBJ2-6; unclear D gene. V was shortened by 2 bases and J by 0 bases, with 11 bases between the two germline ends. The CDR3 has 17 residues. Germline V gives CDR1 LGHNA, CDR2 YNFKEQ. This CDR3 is CASSQPKYGSGANVLTF. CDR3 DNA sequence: TGTGCCAGCAGCCAACCTAAATACGGCTCTGGGGCCAACGTCCTGACTTTC.

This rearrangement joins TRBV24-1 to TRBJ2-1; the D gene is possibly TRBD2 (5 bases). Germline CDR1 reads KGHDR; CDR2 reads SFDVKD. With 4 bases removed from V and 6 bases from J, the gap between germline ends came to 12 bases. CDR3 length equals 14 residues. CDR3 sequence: CATSESWAGNEQFF. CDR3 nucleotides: TGTGCCACCAGTGAGAGCTGGGCGGGCAATGAGCAGTTCTTC.

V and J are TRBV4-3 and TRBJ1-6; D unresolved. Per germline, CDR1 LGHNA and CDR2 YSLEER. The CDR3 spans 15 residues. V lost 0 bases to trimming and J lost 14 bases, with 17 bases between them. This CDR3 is CASSQDFINGVSLHF. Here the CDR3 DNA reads TGCGCCAGCAGCCAAGATTTCATTAACGGGGTATCCCTCCACTTT.

CDR3 nucleotides: TGTGCCAGCAGAGTTCTTACTAGCGGCTCCTACAATGAGCAGTTCTTC. This translates into CASRVLTSGSYNEQFF. The rearrangement joins TRBV2 to TRBJ2-1, with 8 bases matching TRBD2. Germline CDR1 reads SNHLY; CDR2 reads FYNNEI. Trimming at V came to 6 bases and at J to 0 bases, leaving 7 bases not matched to a gene. The CDR3 spans 16 residues. Full variable domain (missing parts from reference TRBV2 and TRBJ2-1): EPEVTQTPSHQVTQMGQEVILRCVPISNHLYFYWYRQILGQKVEFLVSFYNNEISEKSEIFDDQFSVERPDGSNFTLKIRSTKLEDSAMYFCASRVLTSGSYNEQFFGPGTRLTVL.

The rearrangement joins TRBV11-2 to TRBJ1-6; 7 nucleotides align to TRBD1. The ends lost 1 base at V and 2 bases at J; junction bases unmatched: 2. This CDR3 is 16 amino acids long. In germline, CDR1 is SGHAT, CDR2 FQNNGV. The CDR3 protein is CASSLGQGAYNSPLHF. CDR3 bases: TGTGCCAGCAGCTTAGGACAGGGCGCCTATAATTCACCCCTCCACTTT. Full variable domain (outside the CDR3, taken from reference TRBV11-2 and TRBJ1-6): EAGVAQSPRYKIIEKRQSVAFWCNPISGHATLYWYQQILGQGPKLLIQFQNNGVVDDSQLPKDRFSAERLKGVDSTLKIQPAKLEDSAVYLCASSLGQGAYNSPLHFGNGTRLTVT.

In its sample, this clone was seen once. As DNA, the CDR3 is TGTGCCAGCAGTCAACCCCGGGACAACCATTTGAACACTGAAGCTTTCTTT. It codes for CASSQPRDNHLNTEAFF. The chain couples TRBV28 to TRBJ1-1, with a possible D match to TRBD1 (6 bases). This CDR3 region has 17 residues. The V end was cut by 5 bases, the J end by 0 bases, with 19 bases between. The germline V gene encodes CDR1 MDHEN and CDR2 SYDVKM.

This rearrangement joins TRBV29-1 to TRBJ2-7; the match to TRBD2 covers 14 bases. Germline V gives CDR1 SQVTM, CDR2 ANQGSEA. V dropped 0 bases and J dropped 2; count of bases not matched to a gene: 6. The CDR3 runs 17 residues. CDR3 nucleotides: TGCAGCGTTGAAGAACCGCCGACTAGCGGGAGGGCCTACGAGCAGTACTTC. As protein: CSVEEPPTSGRAYEQYF.

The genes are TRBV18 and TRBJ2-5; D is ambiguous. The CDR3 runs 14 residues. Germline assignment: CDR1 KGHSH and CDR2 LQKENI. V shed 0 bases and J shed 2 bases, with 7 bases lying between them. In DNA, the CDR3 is TGTGCCAGCTCACCACCGCAAGAACAAGAGACCCAGTACTTC. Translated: CASSPPQEQETQYF.

In DNA, the CDR3 is TGTGCCACCAGCCCCTGGACTAGTTATTTCCAAGAGACCCAGTACTTC. Residues: CATSPWTSYFQETQYF. This rearrangement joins TRBV15 to TRBJ2-5; 7 nucleotides agree with TRBD2. Germline V gene lookup returns CDR1 LNHNV and CDR2 YYDKDF (reference sequence). The J segment lost 1 base and the V segment lost 5 bases, leaving 10 bases of the junction unmatched. CDR3 length: 16 amino acids.

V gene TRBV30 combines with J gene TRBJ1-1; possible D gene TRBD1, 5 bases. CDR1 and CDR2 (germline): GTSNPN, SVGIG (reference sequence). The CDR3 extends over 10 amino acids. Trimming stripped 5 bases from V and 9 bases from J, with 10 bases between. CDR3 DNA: TGTGCCTGGGTGGGACGACAAGCTTTCTTT. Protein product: CAWVGRQAFF.

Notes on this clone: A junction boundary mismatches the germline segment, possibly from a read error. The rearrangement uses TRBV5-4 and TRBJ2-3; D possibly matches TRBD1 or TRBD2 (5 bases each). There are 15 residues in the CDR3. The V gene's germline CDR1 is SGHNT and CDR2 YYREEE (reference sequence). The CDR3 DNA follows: TGTGCCAGCAGCTCCATGACTTCTAGCACAGGTACGCAGTATTTT. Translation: CASSSMTSSTGTQYF.

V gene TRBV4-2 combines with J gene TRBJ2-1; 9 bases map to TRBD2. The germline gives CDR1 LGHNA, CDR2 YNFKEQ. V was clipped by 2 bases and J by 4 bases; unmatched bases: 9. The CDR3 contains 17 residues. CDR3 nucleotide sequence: TGTGCCAGCAGCCAACCCACCGCGGGGGGGCGTTACAATGAGCAGTTCTTC. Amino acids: CASSQPTAGGRYNEQFF.

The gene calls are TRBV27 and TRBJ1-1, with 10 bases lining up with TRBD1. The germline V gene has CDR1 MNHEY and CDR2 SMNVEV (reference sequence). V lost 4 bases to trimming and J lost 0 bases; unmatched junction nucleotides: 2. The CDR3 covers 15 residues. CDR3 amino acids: CASSWGQGLNTEAFF. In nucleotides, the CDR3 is TGTGCCAGCAGTTGGGGACAGGGGCTGAACACTGAAGCTTTCTTT.

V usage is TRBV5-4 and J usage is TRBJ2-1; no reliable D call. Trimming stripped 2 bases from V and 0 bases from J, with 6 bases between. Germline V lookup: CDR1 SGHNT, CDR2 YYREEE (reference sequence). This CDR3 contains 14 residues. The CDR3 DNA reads TGTGCCAGCAGCTTACACAGCTCCTACAATGAGCAGTTCTTC. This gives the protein CASSLHSSYNEQFF.